The present T cell receptor beta chain was sequenced within a study of beta chain features in type 1 diabetes (dated by TCRdb to the late 2010s). For context, the study as a whole: Patients and healthy donors did not differ in mean age, gender distribution, total cell number or subset yield. The study compared the TCRB repertoires of sorted circulating CD4+ T cell subsets in recently diagnosed type 1 diabetes patients with those in matched healthy donors. Naive and central memory subsets were obtained from all 30 or so donors, but regulatory and stem cell-like memory subsets were isolated from only 8 patients and roughly eight healthy donors. A total of around 100 million sorted cells were examined across all samples, and RNA yield correlated strongly with the number of cells per subset.

The germline V gene (reference sequence) yields SGHAT for CDR1 and FQDESV for CDR2. The V end gives up 4 bases and the J end 7 bases, leaving 10 bases in the junction not matched to a gene. The CDR3 measures 16 amino acids from cysteine to phenylalanine. Only CDR3 DNA is held: 48 bases, read in frame from base 1. The entire amount of isolated RNA was reverse transcribed using the High Capacity cDNA Reverse Transcription Kit, so the sequenced TCRB transcripts were expressed ones. Deep immunoSEQ sequencing was applied to naive, central memory and regulatory T cell samples, giving an average of roughly 3.5 million total reads per sample. Sorted cells were lysed in RLT buffer and RNA was extracted with DNase-treated RNeasy Micro or Mini kits, depending on cell number. Each cell subset was processed separately to prevent cross-contamination, with patient and healthy donor samples processed together. The immunoSEQ multiplex PCR was used to amplify TCRB sequences from cDNA, yielding 87-bp fragments that span the CDR3 region. Amplicons were sequenced on the Illumina HiSeq platform. The published analysis was carried out like this. PCR bias was corrected computationally using synthetic template baselines, and reads within Hamming distance 2 were collapsed, with unmergeable singletons discarded. Reads were aligned to IMGT to assign V, D and J genes, CDR3 length, and insertions or deletions at six rearrangement sites. Clonotype counts were normalized to sorted cell number within each subset before computing true diversity and Gini coefficients with the tcR R package. The overlap coefficient, calculated on TCRB nucleotide sequences, was used to measure repertoire sharing. TCRdb stores this immuneACCESS table with in-frame sequences only. Part of the clones is absent; in the studies checked, under half of the shortfall reflects unresolved V genes, and no reason is known for the rest. V and J calls and clone size come straight from that table; D and trimming were deduced from the DNA. Across this sample there are more than 20,000 clones, with 55% to 75% seen only once. Under 2.5% of the sample belongs to the ten largest clones.

Study-wide findings and limitations: Because cDNA was sequenced instead of genomic DNA, activated cells with high expression could be over-represented, although the groups did not differ in activation or CD3 levels. The naive, central memory and regulatory TCRB repertoires appeared to resemble one another more closely among patients than among healthy donors. A moderate but significant shortening of TCRB CDR3 length was observed in type 1 diabetes patients in all four CD4+ subsets. Shorter templates might be favored by PCR, yet because patient and control samples were amplified and corrected together, any such skew would affect both groups equally. At VDJ recombination sites, type 1 diabetes patients had fewer insertions and more deleted nucleotides, which implies abnormalities in thymic rearrangement. HLA sub-analyses involved small numbers of individuals, so any influence of HLA type on TCRB rearrangement remained unresolved.

Points on this clone: What this receptor recognizes is not known. One base away there is no much larger clone; base qualities are not given.

From each donor, a single peripheral blood sample of around 120 mL on average was drawn into heparinised tubes. A BD FACSAria II and a panel including CD45RO, CCR7, CD25, CD127, CD95 and CD27 were used to sort naive, central memory, regulatory and stem cell-like memory CD4+ T cells. Purity was above 95% for every sorted population. PBMCs were separated immediately by Lymphoprep density gradient centrifugation and were stained directly, without being cultured. To minimize batch effects, samples were stained and sorted in pairs, one healthy donor with one patient per experiment. The sample consisted of Tregs from blood. The intended sense of this specimen's cell subset or site label: regulatory CD4+ T cells. This receptor was identified in a middle-aged woman in good health. Recombination connected TRBV11-1 to TRBJ2-1; TRBD1 lines up with 10 middle nucleotides. The DNA sequence reads TGTGCCAGCAGCTCATTCCGACAGGGGGCGAGGAATGAGCAGTTCTTC. The translation is CASSSFRQGARNEQFF.